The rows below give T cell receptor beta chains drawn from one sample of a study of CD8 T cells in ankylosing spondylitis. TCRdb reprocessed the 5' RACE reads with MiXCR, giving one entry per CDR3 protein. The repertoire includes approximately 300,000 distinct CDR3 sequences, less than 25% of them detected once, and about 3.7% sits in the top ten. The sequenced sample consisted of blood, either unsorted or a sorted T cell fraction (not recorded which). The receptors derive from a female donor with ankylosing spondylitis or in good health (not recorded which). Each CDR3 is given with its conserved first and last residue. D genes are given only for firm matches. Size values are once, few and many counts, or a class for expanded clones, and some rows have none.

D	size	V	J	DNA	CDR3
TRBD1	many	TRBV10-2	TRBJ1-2	TGCGCCAGCAGGGACGACAGGGCTAACTATGGCTACACCTTC	CASRDDRANYGYTF
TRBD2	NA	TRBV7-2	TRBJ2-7	TGTGCCAGCAGCCTAGCGGGCGAACGTAGCTCCTACGAGCAGTACTTC	CASSLAGERSSYEQYF
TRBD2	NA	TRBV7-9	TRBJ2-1	TGTGCCAGCAGCTCTCTTAGCGGGGTGGGGGAGCAGTTCTTC	CASSSLSGVGEQFF
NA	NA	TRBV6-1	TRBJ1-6	TGTGCCAGCAGTGTAGCCGGGGTATCTAATTCACCCCTCCACTTT	CASSVAGVSNSPLHF
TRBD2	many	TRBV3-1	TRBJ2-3	TGTGCCAGCAGGACTAGCGGAACCGATACGCAGTATTTT	CASRTSGTDTQYF
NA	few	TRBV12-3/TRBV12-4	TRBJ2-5	TGTGCCAGCAGCCAGGGGGGGCAAGAGACCCAGTACTTC	CASSQGGQETQYF
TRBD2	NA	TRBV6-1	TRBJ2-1	TGTGCCAGCAGTGCCCGACTAGCGGGAACCGTCAGCTCCTACAATGAGCAGTTCTTC	CASSARLAGTVSSYNEQFF
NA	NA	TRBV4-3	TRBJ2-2	TGCGCCAGCAGCCAAGATTGGGGGGCTGACACCGGGGAGCTGTTTTTT	CASSQDWGADTGELFF
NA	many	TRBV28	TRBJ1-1	TGTGCCAGCAGTCTTCACGGCCCGAACACTGAAGCTTTCTTT	CASSLHGPNTEAFF
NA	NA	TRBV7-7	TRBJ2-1	TGTGCCAGCAGCTTAGCAGCGGGCTACAATGAGCAGTTCTTC	CASSLAAGYNEQFF
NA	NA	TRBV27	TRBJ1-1	TGTGCCAGCAGTTTCAATCGGGACACCAACACTGAAGCTTTCTTT	CASSFNRDTNTEAFF
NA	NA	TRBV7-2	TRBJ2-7	TGTGCCAGCAGCTTAGGGCCGGGCCGCTACGAGCAGTACTTC	CASSLGPGRYEQYF
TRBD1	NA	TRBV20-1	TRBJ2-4	TGCAGTGCAGGACAGGGGCCCAAATTAGCCAAAAACATTCAGTACTTC	CSAGQGPKLAKNIQYF
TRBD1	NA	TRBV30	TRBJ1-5	TGTGCCTGCCAGGACAGGCCAAATCAGCCCCAGCATTTT	CACQDRPNQPQHF
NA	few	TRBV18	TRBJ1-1	TGTGCCAGCTCACCCCGGACAGCCATGAACACTGAAGCTTTCTTT	CASSPRTAMNTEAFF
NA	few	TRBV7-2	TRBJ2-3	TGTGCCAGCAGCCGTTTACCCGCGGATACGCAGTATTTT	CASSRLPADTQYF
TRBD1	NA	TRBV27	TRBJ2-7	TGTGCCAGCAGTTCCGGACAGGGGGTTTCCTACGAGCAGTACTTC	CASSSGQGVSYEQYF
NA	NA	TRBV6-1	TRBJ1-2	TGTGCCACAGGAAGGGGCGCTCCTAACTATGGCTACACCTTC	CATGRGAPNYGYTF
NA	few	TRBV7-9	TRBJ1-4	TGTGCCAGCAGTAAGGGGCCCGGGGAAAAACTGTTTTTT	CASSKGPGEKLFF
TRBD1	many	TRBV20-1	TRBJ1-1	TGCAGTGCTAGAGTGGGACAGGTGAACACTGAAGCTTTCTTT	CSARVGQVNTEAFF
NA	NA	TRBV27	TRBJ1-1	TGTGCCAGCAGTTCCAATACCAGGGGGAACACTGAAGCTTTCTTT	CASSSNTRGNTEAFF
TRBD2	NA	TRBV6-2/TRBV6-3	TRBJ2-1	TGTGCCAGCACCCTTGGGACGCTAGCGGGGGGGGAGCAGTTCTTC	CASTLGTLAGGEQFF
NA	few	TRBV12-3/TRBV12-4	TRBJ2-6	TGTGCCAGCAGTTTGGGGGGCCTAGTCTCTGGGGCCAACGTCCTGACTTTC	CASSLGGLVSGANVLTF
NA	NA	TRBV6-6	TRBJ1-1	TGTGCCAGCAGTTACTCGATTCAGACAGGAGCTTTCTTT	CASSYSIQTGAFF
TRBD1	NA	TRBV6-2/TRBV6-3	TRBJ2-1	TGTGCCAGCAGTTACACGGGACAGGGAAAAGAGCAGTTCTTC	CASSYTGQGKEQFF
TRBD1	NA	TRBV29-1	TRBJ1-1	TGCAGCGTTGAGACAGGGTGGAACACTGAAGCTTTCTTT	CSVETGWNTEAFF
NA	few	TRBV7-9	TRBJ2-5	TGTGCCAGCAGCCCGGGTGTGGCCCAAGAGACCCAGTACTTC	CASSPGVAQETQYF
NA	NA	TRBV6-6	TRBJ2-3	TGTGCCAGCAGTGGGGAGCCAGATACGCAGTATTTT	CASSGEPDTQYF
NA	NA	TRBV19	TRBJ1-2	TGTGCCAGTAGTATAGAGGACCGTTCCTATGGCTACACCTTC	CASSIEDRSYGYTF
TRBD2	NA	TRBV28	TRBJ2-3	TGTGCCAGCAACGAACTAGCGGGGGGGGTAGATACGCAGTATTTT	CASNELAGGVDTQYF
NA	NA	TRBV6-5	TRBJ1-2	TGTGCCAGCAGTTCACCTGGACCTAACTATGGCTACACCTTC	CASSSPGPNYGYTF
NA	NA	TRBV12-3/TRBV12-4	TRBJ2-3	TGTGCCAGCACCTGGGAAGACCGACGCACAGATACGCAGTATTTT	CASTWEDRRTDTQYF
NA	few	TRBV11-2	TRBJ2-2	TGTGCCAGCAGCTGGGGACAGAACACCGGGGAGCTGTTTTTT	CASSWGQNTGELFF
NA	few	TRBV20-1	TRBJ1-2	TGCAGTGCTAGAGAGGCTCAGGGAGGCGGCTACACCTTC	CSAREAQGGGYTF
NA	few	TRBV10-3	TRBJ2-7	TGTGCCATCAGTGAGGGGGTAAACTCATACGAGCAGTACTTC	CAISEGVNSYEQYF
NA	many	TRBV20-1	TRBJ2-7	TGCAGTGCTTCAGACAGGCGCGAGCAGTACTTC	CSASDRREQYF
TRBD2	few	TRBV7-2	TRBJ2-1	TGTGCCAGCAGCTTAGCCCGGCTAGCGGAGTTCAGCTCCTACAATGAGCAGTTCTTC	CASSLARLAEFSSYNEQFF
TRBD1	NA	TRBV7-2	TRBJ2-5	TGTGCCTCCAAGGGACAGCCACAAGAGACCCAGTACTTC	CASKGQPQETQYF
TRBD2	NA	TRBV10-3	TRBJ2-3	TGTGCCATCAGAATAGCGGGAGCCGGAGATACGCAGTATTTT	CAIRIAGAGDTQYF
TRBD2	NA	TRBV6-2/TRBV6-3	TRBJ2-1	TGTGCCAGCAACTGGGGAGGACTAGGCAATGAGCAGTTCTTC	CASNWGGLGNEQFF